The entry below gives a single T cell receptor (beta chain) sequence along with its context. These data originate in a study of control samples from healthy donors and cancer patients. The CDR3 runs 13 residues. V shed 6 bases and J shed 6 bases, with 11 bases lying between them. Profiling relied on immunoSEQ multiplex PCR, and the TCRdb table lists in-frame clones only, not all of them. The sample has about 120,000 clones, around nine tenths seen once; the top ten hold about 12%. The J gene is TRBJ2-2, the V gene TRBV12-3 or TRBV12-4, with D possibly being TRBD2 (5 bases). The clonotype was recovered from a man aged 25 to 45 in good health. The sequenced sample consisted of blood. CDR3 loop: CASRPVEAGELFF. The CDR3 DNA reads TGTGCCAGCAGGCCAGTGGAGGCCGGGGAGCTGTTTTTT.